This is a list of T cell receptor beta chains from one sample in a study of CD8 T cells in Susac syndrome. TCRdb analysed the immunoSEQ multiplex PCR reads with MiXCR anew, one entry per CDR3 protein. The sample consists of around 69,000 distinct CDR3 sequences, roughly 92% of them appearing once. Sequencing input: CD8+ T cells from PBMCs. The receptors were gathered from a human donor with Susac syndrome. Each CDR3 is given with its conserved first and last residue.

>17|TRBV5-5
CASDALGGPPLNTEAFF
>15|TRBV29-1
CSAPLGGRAPDTQYF
>16|TRBV5-1
CASSLAAGGLTDTQYF
>14|TRBV12-3/TRBV12-4
CASSLTGSSYGYTF
>18|TRBV9
CASSPTSSGRARDGELFF
>16|TRBV29-1
CSVEDIPGQKRYEQFF
>13|TRBV6-6
CASAYRENQPQHF
>14|TRBV20-1
CSASGRGSNQPQHF
>15|TRBV7-9
CASSGGLAGALEQFF
>15|TRBV7-3
CASSLGVRGQETQYF
>16|TRBV6-2/TRBV6-3
CASTSAGQYMNTEAFF
>15|TRBV5-1
CASSLDTGVGTEQYF
>13|TRBV10-3
CAISLAGPDEQFF
>13|TRBV6-2/TRBV6-3
CASSFRRNTEAFF
>15|TRBV6-1
CASSEDGSSGNTIYF
>16|TRBV12-3/TRBV12-4
CASSRPGQGYYNEQFF
>17|TRBV9
CASSEGGFGTVTYEQYF
>14|TRBV6-5
CASSYGGRLGTQYF
>13|TRBV20-1
CSASQTVYTEAFF
>14|TRBV20-1
CSVTGEGGGETQYF
>16|TRBV28
CASSFLHIRRSGELFF
>13|TRBV2
CASIVEMNTEALF
>15|TRBV15
CATSSGRSMNTEAFF
>14|TRBV20-1
CSARGTSGHNEQFF
>15|TRBV20-1
CSARGLRSESYEQYF
>13|TRBV7-9
CASSPRTGREQYF
>14|TRBV25-1
CASGLQGSTDTQYF
>17|TRBV24-1
CATSVLIRRGPNTEAFF
>14|TRBV20-1
CSATGVYDTGELFF
>15|TRBV6-1
CASKYRQGVGQPQHF
>15|TRBV7-9
CASSLDSPNTGELFF
>15|TRBV6-5
CASSPPGQGKEKLFF
>15|TRBV6-5
CASSSRTVNSYGYTF
>15|TRBV5-6
CASSLSGTQNTEVFF
>11|TRBV20-1
CSATPGTEAFF
>13|TRBV5-5
CASSFETGSGYTF
>13|TRBV6-5
CASQQYSNQPQHF
>14|TRBV11-2
CASSLGQTSYEQYF
>16|TRBV3-1
CASSQARGGLQETQYF
>20|TRBV19
CASSTKNPGQGPSGANVLTF
>14|TRBV5-4
CASSSLQGGNEQFF
>12|TRBV20-1
CSARTISGEQYF
>14|TRBV11-2
CASSFEPAYNEQFF
>12|TRBV28
CASNSGVDGYTF
>15|TRBV28
CATKLAGERTGELFF
>13|TRBV6-5
CASSGGSYYEQYF
>15|TRBV19
CASSIRDAANQPQHF
>15|TRBV7-9
CASSLGPDSQETQYF